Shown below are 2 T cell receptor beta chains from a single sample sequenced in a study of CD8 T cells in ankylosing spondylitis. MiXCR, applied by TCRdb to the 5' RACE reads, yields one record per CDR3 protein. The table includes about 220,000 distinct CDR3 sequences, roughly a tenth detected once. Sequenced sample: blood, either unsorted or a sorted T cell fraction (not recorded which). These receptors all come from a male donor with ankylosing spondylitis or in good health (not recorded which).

As DNA, the CDR3 is TGCAGTGCTGCACCTCCGGGACCTCGGGAGACCCAGTACTTC. It is translated as CSAAPPGPRETQYF. This chain connects TRBV20-1 to TRBJ2-5, with D possibly called TRBD1 or TRBD2 (5 bases each). The CDR3 extends over 14 amino acids. The V end was cut by 5 bases, the J end by 5 bases, with 18 bases between. Germline V gene sequence: CDR1 DFQATT, CDR2 SNEGSKA (reference sequence).

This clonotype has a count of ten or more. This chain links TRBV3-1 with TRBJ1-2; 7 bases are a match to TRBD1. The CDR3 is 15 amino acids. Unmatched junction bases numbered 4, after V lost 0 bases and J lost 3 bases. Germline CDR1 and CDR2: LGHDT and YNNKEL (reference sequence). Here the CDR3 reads CASSQDRGTDYGYTF. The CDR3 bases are TGTGCCAGCAGCCAAGACAGGGGGACGGACTATGGCTACACCTTC.